This TCR beta chain comes out of a study of cytomegalovirus exposure and HLA in healthy donors. Primers: 60 Vbeta forward and 13 Jbeta reverse. Data came from immunoSEQ multiplex PCR; TCRdb stores just in-frame clones and leaves some out. In the table there are under 200,000 clones, over 75% of which are singletons. Trimming shortened V by 4 bases and J by 5 bases, and 13 bases separated the two germline ends. Per the germline V gene, CDR1 is SGHKS and CDR2 is YYEKEE (reference sequence). The CDR3 is 14 residues long. This clone was picked up one time. Sequencing used PBMCs. The rearrangement uses TRBV5-5 and TRBJ1-5, with D possibly TRBD1 on 6 matching bases. This TCR derives from a man between 50 and 59 years old in good health and CMV-seropositive. CDR3 loop: CASSDRRLDQPQHF. CDR3 DNA sequence: TGTGCCAGCAGCGACAGGCGCCTCGATCAGCCCCAGCATTTT. Using reference TRBV5-5 and TRBJ1-5 for the parts outside the CDR3, the full variable domain is DAGVTQSPTHLIKTRGQQVTLRCSPISGHKSVSWYQQVLGQGPQFIFQYYEKEERGRGNFPDRFSARQFPNYSSELNVNALLLGDSALYLCASSDRRLDQPQHFGDGTRLSIL.